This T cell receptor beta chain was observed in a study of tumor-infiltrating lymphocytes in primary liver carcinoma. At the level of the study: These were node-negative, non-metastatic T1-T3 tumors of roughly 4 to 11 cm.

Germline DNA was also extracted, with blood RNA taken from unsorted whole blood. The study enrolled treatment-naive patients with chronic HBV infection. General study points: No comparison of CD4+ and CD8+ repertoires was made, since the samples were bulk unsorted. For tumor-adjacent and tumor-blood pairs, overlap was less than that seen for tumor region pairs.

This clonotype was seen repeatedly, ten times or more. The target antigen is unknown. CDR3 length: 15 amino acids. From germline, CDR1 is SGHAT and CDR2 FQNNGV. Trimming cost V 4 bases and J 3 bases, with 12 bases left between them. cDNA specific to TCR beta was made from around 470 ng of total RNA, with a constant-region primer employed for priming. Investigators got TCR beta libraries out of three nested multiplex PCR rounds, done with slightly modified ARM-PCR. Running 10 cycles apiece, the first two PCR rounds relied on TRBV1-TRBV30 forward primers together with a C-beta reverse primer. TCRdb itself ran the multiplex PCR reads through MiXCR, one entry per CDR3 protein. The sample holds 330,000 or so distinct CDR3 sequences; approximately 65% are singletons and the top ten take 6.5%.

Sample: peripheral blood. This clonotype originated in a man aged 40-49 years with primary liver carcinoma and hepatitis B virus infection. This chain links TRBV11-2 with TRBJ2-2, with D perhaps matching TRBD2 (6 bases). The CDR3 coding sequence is TGTGCCAGCAGCTCCCCGGGAGAACACACCGGGGAGCTGTTTTTT. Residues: CASSSPGEHTGELFF.